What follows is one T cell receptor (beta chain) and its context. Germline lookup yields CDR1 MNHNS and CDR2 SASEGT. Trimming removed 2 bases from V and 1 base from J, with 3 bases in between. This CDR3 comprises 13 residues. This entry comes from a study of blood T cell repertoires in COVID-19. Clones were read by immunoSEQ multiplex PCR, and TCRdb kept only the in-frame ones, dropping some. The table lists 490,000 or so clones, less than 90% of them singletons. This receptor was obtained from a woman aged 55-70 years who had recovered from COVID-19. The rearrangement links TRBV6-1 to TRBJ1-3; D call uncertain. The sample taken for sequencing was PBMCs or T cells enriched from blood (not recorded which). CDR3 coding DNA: TGTGCCAGCAGTGAATATTCTGGAAACACCATATATTTT. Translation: CASSEYSGNTIYF.